What follows is one T cell receptor (beta chain) and its context. The sample belongs to a study of CD8+ T cells in alopecia areata. Overall study: The study gave treated patients oral tofacitinib at 5 to 10 mg twice daily.

Trimming removed 3 bases from V and 6 bases from J, with 5 bases in between. Germline CDR1 is SEHNR and CDR2 is FQNEAQ (reference sequence). CDR3 length equals 12 residues. Treatment in this sample: oral pan-JAK inhibitor, 5-10 mg twice daily. Researchers took lesional scalp punch biopsies and peripheral blood from people who were alopecia areata patients. Once RNA had been extracted, it was reverse transcribed into cDNA to act as the sequencing template. Some clones are missing from TCRdb's copy, which holds only in-frame ones; the method was immunoSEQ multiplex PCR. The table includes some 190,000 clones, roughly 46% detected once.

The input for sequencing was CD8+ T cells sorted from blood, taken around week 54, from a patient treated with tofacitinib. This receptor was taken from a human donor with alopecia areata. The chain is built from TRBV7-9 and TRBJ2-2; D not resolved. DNA of the CDR3: TGTGCCAGCAGCTTCGGGTCCGGGGAGCTGTTTTTT. The encoded protein is CASSFGSGELFF.